This is a list of T cell receptor beta chains from one sample in a study of breast tumors, draining lymph nodes, adjacent tissues. A single record per CDR3 protein comes from TCRdb applying MiXCR to the multiplex PCR reads. The repertoire holds 45,000 to 60,000 distinct CDR3 sequences, more than 20% seen once, with about 7.6% in the top ten. The material sequenced was breast tumor tissue. The source is a female donor with breast cancer. Some clones in this sample may be carry-over from other donors' samples. CDR3s include the opening cysteine and the closing phenylalanine or tryptophan. Each record gives: V gene, J gene, CDR3 protein.

>TRBV20-1|TRBJ1-4
CSAAGVSGEKLFF
>TRBV20-1|TRBJ2-7
CSATSLGGVGLNSYEQYF
>TRBV6-5|TRBJ2-7
CASSPSGIVHEQYF
>TRBV30|TRBJ2-3
CAWSGFPADTQYF
>TRBV28|TRBJ1-5
CASSQNQPQHF
>TRBV5-1|TRBJ2-5
CASSFRDPPGQETQYF
>TRBV18|TRBJ1-4
CASSPRDTREKLFF
>TRBV7-3|TRBJ1-2
CASSPGQGAEGYTF
>TRBV20-1|TRBJ2-7
CSAPRFGRETYEQYF
>TRBV5-1|TRBJ1-2
CASREGNYGYTF
>TRBV4-1|TRBJ2-5
CASSQRLAGGPDQETQYF
>TRBV11-2|TRBJ2-1
CASSSLVGYNEQFF
>TRBV30|TRBJ2-7
CAWSGASAYEQYF
>TRBV10-2|TRBJ1-5
CASRSGQDFYQPQHF
>TRBV5-1|TRBJ1-2
CASSPSGDYGYTF
>TRBV12-3/TRBV12-4|TRBJ2-1
CASSHGLYNEQFF
>TRBV11-2|TRBJ1-2
CASSSGQGAYGYTF
>TRBV5-1|TRBJ1-1
CASSWDSGDTEAFF
>TRBV7-9|TRBJ2-7
CASSLGGGYYEQYF
>TRBV6-2/TRBV6-3|TRBJ2-5
CASIREPWGTQYF
>TRBV28|TRBJ1-5
CASRRGGESQPQHF
>TRBV7-9|TRBJ1-2
CASSLRGMNYGYTF
>TRBV6-5|TRBJ2-7
CATSFMPGSTYEQYF
>TRBV6-1|TRBJ2-7
CASSDWRDRTSEQYF
>TRBV9|TRBJ2-3
CASSGGHPTDTQYF
>TRBV7-2|TRBJ2-7
CASSLGGSGGRDEQYF
>TRBV10-3|TRBJ1-2
CAISGTGQNYGYTF
>TRBV9|TRBJ2-7
CASSPVASGYEQYF
>TRBV7-3|TRBJ2-1
CASSLPGTGYNEQFF
>TRBV5-1|TRBJ1-3
CASSIPTATGNTIYF
>TRBV25-1|TRBJ2-7
CASSDHYEQYF
>TRBV7-9|TRBJ1-2
CASTSAGVKGYTF
>TRBV2|TRBJ2-1
CASSLHSTDSSYNEQFF
>TRBV2|TRBJ1-6
CASSLRAGPYSSYNSPLHF
>TRBV6-6|TRBJ1-5
CASTKEVVGNQPQHF
>TRBV12-3/TRBV12-4|TRBJ2-2
CASRMGLAGNTGELFF